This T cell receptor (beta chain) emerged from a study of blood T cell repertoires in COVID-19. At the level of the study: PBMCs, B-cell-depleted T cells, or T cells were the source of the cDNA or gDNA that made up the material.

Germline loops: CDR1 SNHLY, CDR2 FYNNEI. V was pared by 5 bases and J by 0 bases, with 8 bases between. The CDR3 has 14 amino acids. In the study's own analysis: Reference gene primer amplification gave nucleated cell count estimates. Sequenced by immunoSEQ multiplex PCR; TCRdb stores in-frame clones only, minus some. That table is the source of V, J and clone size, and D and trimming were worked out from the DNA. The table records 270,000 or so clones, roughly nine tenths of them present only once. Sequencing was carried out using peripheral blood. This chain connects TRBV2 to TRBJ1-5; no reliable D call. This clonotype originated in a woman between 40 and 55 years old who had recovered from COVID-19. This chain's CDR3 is CASSLANSNQPQHF. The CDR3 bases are TGTGCCAGCAGTTTAGCGAATAGCAATCAGCCCCAGCATTTT.